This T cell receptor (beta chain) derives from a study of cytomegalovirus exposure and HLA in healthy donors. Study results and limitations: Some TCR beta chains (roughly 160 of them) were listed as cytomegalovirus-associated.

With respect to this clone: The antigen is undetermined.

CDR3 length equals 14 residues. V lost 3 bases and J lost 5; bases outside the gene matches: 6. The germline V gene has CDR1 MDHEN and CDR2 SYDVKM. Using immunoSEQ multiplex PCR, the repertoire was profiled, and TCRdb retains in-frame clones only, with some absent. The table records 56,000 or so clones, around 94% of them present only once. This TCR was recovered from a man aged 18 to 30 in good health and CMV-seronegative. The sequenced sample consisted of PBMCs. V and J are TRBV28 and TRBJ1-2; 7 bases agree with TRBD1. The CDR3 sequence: CASSFGQGQYGYTF. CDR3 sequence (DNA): TGTGCCAGCAGTTTTGGGCAGGGACAGTATGGCTACACCTTC.